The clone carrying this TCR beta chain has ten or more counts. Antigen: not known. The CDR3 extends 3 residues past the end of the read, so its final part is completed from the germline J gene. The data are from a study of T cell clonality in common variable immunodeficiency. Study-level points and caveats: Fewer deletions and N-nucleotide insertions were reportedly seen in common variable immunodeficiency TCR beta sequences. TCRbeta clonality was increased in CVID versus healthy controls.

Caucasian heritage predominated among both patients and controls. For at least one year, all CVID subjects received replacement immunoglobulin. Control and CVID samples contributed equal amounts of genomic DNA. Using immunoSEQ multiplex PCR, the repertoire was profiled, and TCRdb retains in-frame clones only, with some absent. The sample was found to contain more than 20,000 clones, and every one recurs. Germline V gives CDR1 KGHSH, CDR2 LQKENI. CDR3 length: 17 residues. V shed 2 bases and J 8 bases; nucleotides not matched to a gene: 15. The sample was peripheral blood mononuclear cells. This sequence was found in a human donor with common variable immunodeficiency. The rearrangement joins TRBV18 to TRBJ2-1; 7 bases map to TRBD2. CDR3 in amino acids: CASSPFWSSAGAYEQFF. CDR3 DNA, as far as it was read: TGTGCCAGCTCACCATTTTGGTCATCGGCGGGAGCGTATGAG.